The 21 T cell receptor beta chains below come from one sample, sequenced in a study of cytomegalovirus exposure and HLA in healthy donors (dated by TCRdb to 2016 to 2017). To prepare the library, the immunoSEQ multiplex PCR assay was applied. A mixture of 60 forward primers for TCR Vbeta segments and 13 reverse primers for TCR Jbeta segments was used in the multiplex PCR. TCRdb provides this immuneACCESS table in a form limited to in-frame rearrangements. Some clones are lacking; in checked studies, under half of them reflect an unresolved V gene, and why the rest are absent is not known. This sample holds about 180,000 clones; over 75% were observed only once. Roughly 6% of the sample comes from the top ten. The specimen was PBMCs. The source of these receptors is a man aged 40-49 years in good health and CMV-seropositive.

This chain uses TRBV7-9 with TRBJ1-2; 7 positions match TRBD1. Germline V gives CDR1 SEHNR, CDR2 FQNEAQ (reference sequence). J lost 5 bases, V lost 4 bases, and 13 bases had no gene match. The CDR3 runs 16 residues. CDR3 coding DNA: TGTGCCAGCAGCTCCTCTACAGGGGATGGAGAGTATGGCTACACCTTC. The encoded protein is CASSSSTGDGEYGYTF. Full variable domain (rest looked up from reference TRBV7-9 and TRBJ1-2): DTGVSQNPRHKITKRGQNVTFRCDPISEHNRLYWYRQTLGQGPEFLTYFQNEAQLEKSRLLSDRFSAERPKGSFSTLEIQRTEQGDSAMYLCASSSSTGDGEYGYTFGSGTRLTVV.

The chain employs TRBV7-8 and TRBJ2-7; no definite D call. The germline V and J ends were trimmed by 5 bases and 2 bases, with 4 bases remaining between them. Germline V gene data show CDR1 as SGHVS and CDR2 as FQNEAQ. The CDR3 is made up of 11 amino acids. The CDR3 is CASSPAYEQYF. The CDR3 DNA sequence: TGTGCCAGCAGCCCCGCCTACGAGCAGTACTTC.

The chain has TRBV6-5 and TRBJ2-5, with TRBD1 matching 7 bases. The DNA end is a closer match to TRBJ2-7, so the J assignment may be wrong. The CDR3 length is 15 residues. Germline CDR1 and CDR2: MNHEY and SVGAGI. CDR3 sequence: CASSRGGSSSYEQYF. The CDR3 DNA reads as TGTGCCAGCAGTCGAGGGGGCAGCAGCTCCTACGAGCAGTACTTC.

This clone was seen more than once but under ten times. The chain is built from TRBV6-1 and TRBJ2-1; 12 bases line up with TRBD2. V trimming: 7 bases; J trimming: 6 bases; junction bases outside the gene matches: 4. Per the germline V gene, CDR1 is MNHNS and CDR2 is SASEGT. The CDR3 has 14 amino acids. The CDR3 is CASIRLAGVNEQFF. CDR3 DNA sequence: TGTGCCAGCATTCGACTAGCGGGGGTCAATGAGCAGTTCTTC.

This sequence joins TRBV7-6 and TRBJ2-7, with D possibly TRBD2 on 5 matching bases. The CDR3 contains 13 residues. CDR1 SGHVS and CDR2 FNYEAQ come from the germline V gene. Trimming pared 8 bases from V and 7 bases from J, leaving 18 bases between. The CDR3 nucleotides are TGTGCCAGCGGAAGCGGTAGAACGAGAGAGCAGTACTTC. This encodes CASGSGRTREQYF.

Only one count was recorded for this clone. The CDR3, as DNA: TGTGCCAGCAGCTTCCGGGAAGGGATTGCCTACGAGCAGTACTTC. It specifies CASSFREGIAYEQYF. The genes are TRBV7-2 and TRBJ2-7; the D gene is possibly TRBD2 (5 bases). Germline loops: CDR1 SGHTA, CDR2 FQGNSA. The CDR3 extends over 15 amino acids. The V end was cut by 3 bases, the J end by 2 bases, with 14 bases between.

The chain has TRBV19 and TRBJ1-5; D may be TRBD1 (5 bases). V was trimmed by 4 bases and J by 0 bases, leaving 13 bases between them. Germline V gene sequence: CDR1 LNHDA, CDR2 SQIVND (reference sequence). CDR3 length: 16 amino acids. The CDR3 DNA reads TGTGCCAGTAGTAACCAGGGCCCATATAGCAATCAGCCCCAGCATTTT. Translating gives CASSNQGPYSNQPQHF.

The V call is TRBV11-2, the J call TRBJ1-4; D is possibly TRBD1 (5 bases). Looked up from germline, CDR1 is SGHAT and CDR2 is FQNNGV. The V and J ends lost 1 base and 8 bases respectively, with 14 bases between them. This CDR3 is built from 15 residues. The CDR3 region is CASSLVGQGEEKLFF. CDR3 DNA: TGTGCCAGCAGCTTAGTAGGGCAGGGTGAGGAAAAACTGTTTTTT.

The V call is TRBV30, the J call TRBJ1-2; TRBD1 matches 7 bases. J gave up 7 bases and V 5 bases, and 13 bases lay outside the gene matches. CDR1 and CDR2 from the germline V gene are GTSNPN and SVGIG (reference sequence). The CDR3 loop spans 14 amino acids. The CDR3 protein is CAWVPGGPQTGYTF. In DNA, the CDR3 is TGTGCCTGGGTCCCAGGGGGGCCACAGACTGGCTACACCTTC.

This clone was seen a handful of times. The chain links TRBV5-6 to TRBJ1-3; 9 bases line up with TRBD1. The CDR3 spans 15 residues. With 3 bases clipped from V and 4 bases from J, the junction kept 5 bases outside the gene matches. Germline V gives CDR1 SGHDT, CDR2 YYEEEE. The CDR3 loop is CASSSRDRVGNTIYF. The CDR3 nucleotides read TGTGCCAGCAGCTCCCGGGACAGGGTGGGAAACACCATATATTTT.

The chain links TRBV5-5 to TRBJ1-2; the D gene is possibly TRBD1 (5 bases). V was cut by 0 bases and J by 6 bases, with 12 bases left in between. CDR3 length: 14 residues. Per the germline V gene, CDR1 is SGHKS and CDR2 is YYEKEE (reference sequence). This chain's CDR3 is CASSLGHLGDGYTF. Written as DNA, the CDR3 is TGTGCCAGCAGCTTGGGGCATTTAGGGGATGGCTACACCTTC. Together with reference TRBV5-5 and TRBJ1-2, the CDR3 gives the full variable domain: DAGVTQSPTHLIKTRGQQVTLRCSPISGHKSVSWYQQVLGQGPQFIFQYYEKEERGRGNFPDRFSARQFPNYSSELNVNALLLGDSALYLCASSLGHLGDGYTFGSGTRLTVV.

This clone was seen once. The chain employs TRBV5-1 and TRBJ1-1; D is uncertain. CDR1 is SGHRS and CDR2 is YFSETQ in the germline V gene. The CDR3 loop spans 14 amino acids. The ends were cut back, 4 bases at V and 2 bases at J, with 12 bases in the middle. CDR3 sequence (DNA): TGCGCCAGCAGCCTACTACCATCCAACACTGAAGCTTTCTTT. Its translation: CASSLLPSNTEAFF.

This chain connects TRBV9 to TRBJ2-1; the match to TRBD1 covers 10 bases. The J segment lost 12 bases and the V segment lost 3 bases, leaving 3 bases of the junction unmatched. The CDR3 is 12 residues long. The germline gives CDR1 SGDLS, CDR2 YYNGEE. The CDR3 sequence: CASSERTGGQFF. The DNA for the CDR3 is TGTGCCAGCAGCGAACGGACAGGGGGGCAGTTCTTC. Together with reference TRBV9 and TRBJ2-1, the CDR3 gives the full variable domain: DSGVTQTPKHLITATGQRVTLRCSPRSGDLSVYWYQQSLDQGLQFLIQYYNGEERAKGNILERFSAQQFPDLHSELNLSSLELGDSALYFCASSERTGGQFFGPGTRLTVL.

This chain uses TRBV7-2 with TRBJ2-7, with 11 positions matching TRBD2. The CDR3 contains 17 residues. The germline CDR1 and CDR2 sequences are SGHTA and FQGNSA. V gave up 2 bases and J gave up 5 bases; unmatched junction bases: 11. The CDR3 protein is CASSLSSLAGDGNEQYF. The CDR3 coding sequence is TGTGCCAGCAGCTTATCCTCACTAGCGGGAGATGGAAACGAGCAGTACTTC.

This clone was observed a handful of times. This chain joins TRBV5-1 and TRBJ2-5; 10 bases are shared with TRBD2. After removal of 3 bases from V and 5 bases from J, the junction contained 7 bases not matched to a gene. This CDR3 has 15 amino acids. Germline assignment: CDR1 SGHRS and CDR2 YFSETQ. CDR3 protein: CASSYQREGLETQYF. The CDR3 DNA reads as TGCGCCAGCAGCTATCAGCGGGAGGGCCTGGAGACCCAGTACTTC.

The chain has TRBV5-4 and TRBJ2-5; TRBD2 aligns across 13 bases. The CDR3 covers 16 residues. Per germline, CDR1 SGHNT and CDR2 YYREEE (reference sequence). Losses at the gene ends were 4 bases for V and 1 base for J; bases not matched to a gene: 4. The CDR3 region has the DNA TGTGCCAGCAGCAAAGGGACTAGCGGGACCCAAGAGACCCAGTACTTC. Amino acids: CASSKGTSGTQETQYF.

V gene TRBV18 combines with J gene TRBJ1-5, with TRBD1 matching over 7 bases. Losses at the gene ends were 6 bases for V and 1 base for J; bases not matched to a gene: 6. Germline CDR1 reads KGHSH; CDR2 reads LQKENI. The CDR3 has 15 amino acids. The CDR3 loop reads CASSPQGESNQPQHF. The CDR3 nucleotides read TGTGCCAGCTCGCCCCAGGGGGAAAGCAATCAGCCCCAGCATTTT.

The CDR3 sequence: CSVGASIAPGSQYF. CDR3 nucleotide sequence: TGCAGCGTTGGGGCTAGCATAGCTCCGGGCAGTCAGTACTTC. This rearrangement joins TRBV29-1 to TRBJ2-4, with D tentatively TRBD2 (5 bases). V was cut by 4 bases and J by 12 bases, with 22 bases left in between. Germline V gives CDR1 SQVTM, CDR2 ANQGSEA. The CDR3 is 14 residues long. Filled out from reference TRBV29-1 and TRBJ2-4, the complete variable domain reads SAVISQKPSRDICQRGTSLTIQCQVDSQVTMMFWYRQQPGQSLTLIATANQGSEATYESGFVIDKFPISRPNLTFSTLTVSNMSPEDSSIYLCSVGASIAPGSQYFGAGTRLSVL.

This clone occurred a few times. The chain combines TRBV9 with TRBJ2-7; D is ambiguous. Per the germline V gene, CDR1 is SGDLS and CDR2 is YYNGEE. Trimming took 4 bases from V and 1 from J, leaving 15 bases between them. This CDR3 comprises 15 residues. This CDR3 reads CASSSRPGSSYEQYF. The CDR3 nucleotides are TGTGCCAGCAGCTCCCGCCCAGGTTCTTCCTACGAGCAGTACTTC.

In the case of this clone: One end of the junction varies from germline; a read error may be responsible. The chain recombines TRBV5-4 with TRBJ2-4, with 10 positions matching TRBD2. Germline loops: CDR1 SGHNT, CDR2 YYREEE (reference sequence). This CDR3 has 18 residues. Here the CDR3 DNA reads TGTGCCAGCAGCTTGGTAGCGGGAGGTTCCCTGGGGGGGAACAGTCAGTACTTC. It translates to CASSLVAGGSLGGNSQYF.

The chain uses TRBV5-1 and TRBJ1-2; weak D call: TRBD1 (6 bases). This CDR3 is built from 15 residues. In germline, CDR1 is SGHRS, CDR2 YFSETQ. The germline V and J ends were trimmed by 4 bases and 2 bases, with 15 bases remaining between them. The CDR3 DNA reads as TGCGCCAGCAGCCTACAAGGACAGACAAACTATGGCTACACCTTC. Translated, it gives CASSLQGQTNYGYTF.